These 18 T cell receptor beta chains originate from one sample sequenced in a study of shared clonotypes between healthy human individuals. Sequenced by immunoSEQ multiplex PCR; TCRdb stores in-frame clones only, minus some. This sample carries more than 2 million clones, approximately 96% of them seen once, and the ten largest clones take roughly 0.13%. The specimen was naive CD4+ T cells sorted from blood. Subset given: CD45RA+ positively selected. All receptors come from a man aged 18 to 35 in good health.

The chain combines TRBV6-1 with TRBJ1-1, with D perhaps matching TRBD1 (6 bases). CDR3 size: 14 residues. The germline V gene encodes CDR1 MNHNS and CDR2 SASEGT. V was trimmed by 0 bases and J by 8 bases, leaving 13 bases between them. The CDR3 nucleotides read TGTGCCAGCAGTGAAGCTGAACAGGGTACAGAAGCTTTCTTT. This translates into CASSEAEQGTEAFF.

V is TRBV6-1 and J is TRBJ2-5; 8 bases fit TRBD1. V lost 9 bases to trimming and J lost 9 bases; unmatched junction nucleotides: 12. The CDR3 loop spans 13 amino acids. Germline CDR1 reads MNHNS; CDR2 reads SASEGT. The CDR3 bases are TGTGCCAGGAAACCGGGACAGGAAAGTGCCCAGTACTTC. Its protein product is CARKPGQESAQYF.

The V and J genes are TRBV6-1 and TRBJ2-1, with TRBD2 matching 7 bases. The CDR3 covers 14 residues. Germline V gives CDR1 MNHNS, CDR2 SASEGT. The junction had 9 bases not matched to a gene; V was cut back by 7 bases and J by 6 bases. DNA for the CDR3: TGTGCCAGCACACGGACTAGTACCGCCAATGAGCAGTTCTTC. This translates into CASTRTSTANEQFF.

The CDR3 DNA sequence: TGTGCCAGCAGCCAGGAAGGACTGAGAACGCAGTATTTT. Protein sequence: CASSQEGLRTQYF. This rearrangement joins TRBV14 to TRBJ2-3; TRBD2 might be the D (5 bases). This CDR3 region has 13 residues. Trimming removed 3 bases at V and 9 bases at J, with 13 bases between. Germline CDR1 reads SGHDN; CDR2 reads FVKESK.

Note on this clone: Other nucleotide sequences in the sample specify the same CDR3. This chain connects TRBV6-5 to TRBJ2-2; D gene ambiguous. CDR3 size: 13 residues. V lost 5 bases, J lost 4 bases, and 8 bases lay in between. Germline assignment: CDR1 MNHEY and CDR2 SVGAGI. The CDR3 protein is CASSTPGTGELFF. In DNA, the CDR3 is TGTGCCAGCAGTACCCCGGGCACCGGGGAGCTGTTTTTT.

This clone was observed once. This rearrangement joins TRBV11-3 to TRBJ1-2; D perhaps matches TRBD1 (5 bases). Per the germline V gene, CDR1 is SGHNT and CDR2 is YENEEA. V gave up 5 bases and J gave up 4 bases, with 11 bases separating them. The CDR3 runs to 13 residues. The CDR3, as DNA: TGTGCCAGCAGCCGGGACGGCGGCTATGGCTACACCTTC. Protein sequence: CASSRDGGYGYTF. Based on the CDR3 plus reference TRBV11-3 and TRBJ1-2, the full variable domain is EAGVVQSPRYKIIEKKQPVAFWCNPISGHNTLYWYLQNLGQGPELLIRYENEEAVDDSQLPKDRFSAERLKGVDSTLKIQPAELGDSAVYLCASSRDGGYGYTFGSGTRLTVV.

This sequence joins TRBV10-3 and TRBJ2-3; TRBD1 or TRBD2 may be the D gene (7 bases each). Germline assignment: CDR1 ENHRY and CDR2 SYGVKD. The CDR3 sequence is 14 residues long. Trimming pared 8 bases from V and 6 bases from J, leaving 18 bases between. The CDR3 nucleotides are TGTGCCATCGGCGGGACAGCGGGGTCGGATACGCAGTATTTT. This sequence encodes CAIGGTAGSDTQYF.

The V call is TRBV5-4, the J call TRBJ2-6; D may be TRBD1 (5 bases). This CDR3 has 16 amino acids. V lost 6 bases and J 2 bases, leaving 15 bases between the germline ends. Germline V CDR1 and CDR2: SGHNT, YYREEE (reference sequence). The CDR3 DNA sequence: TGTGCCAGCACCCCGAGCCAGGGTACTGGGGCCAACGTCCTGACTTTC. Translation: CASTPSQGTGANVLTF. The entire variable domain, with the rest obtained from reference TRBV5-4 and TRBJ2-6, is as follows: ETGVTQSPTHLIKTRGQQVTLRCSSQSGHNTVSWYQQALGQGPQFIFQYYREEENGRGNFPPRFSGLQFPNYSSELNVNALELDDSALYLCASTPSQGTGANVLTFGAGSRLTVL.

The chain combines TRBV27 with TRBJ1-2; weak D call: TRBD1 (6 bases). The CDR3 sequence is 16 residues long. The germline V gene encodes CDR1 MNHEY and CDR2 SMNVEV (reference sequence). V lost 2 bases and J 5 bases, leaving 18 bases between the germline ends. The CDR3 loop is CASSLTAQGLRYGYTF. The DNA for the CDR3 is TGTGCCAGCAGTTTAACCGCTCAGGGGTTAAGGTATGGCTACACCTTC.

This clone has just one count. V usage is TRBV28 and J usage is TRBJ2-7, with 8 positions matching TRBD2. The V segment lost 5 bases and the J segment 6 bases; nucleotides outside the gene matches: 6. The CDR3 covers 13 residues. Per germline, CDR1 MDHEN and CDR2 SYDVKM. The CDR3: CASSPRAGGEQYF. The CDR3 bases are TGTGCCAGCAGTCCAAGGGCGGGGGGCGAGCAGTACTTC. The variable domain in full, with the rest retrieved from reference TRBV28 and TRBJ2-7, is DVKVTQSSRYLVKRTGEKVFLECVQDMDHENMFWYRQDPGLGLRLIYFSYDVKMKEKGDIPEGYSVSREKKERFSLILESASTNQTSMYLCASSPRAGGEQYFGPGTRLTVT.

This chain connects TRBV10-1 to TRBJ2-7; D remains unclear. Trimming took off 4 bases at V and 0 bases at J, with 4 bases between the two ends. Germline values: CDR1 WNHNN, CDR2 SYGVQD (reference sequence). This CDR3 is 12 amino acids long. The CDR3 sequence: CASSAASYEQYF. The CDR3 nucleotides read TGCGCCAGCAGTGCGGCCTCCTACGAGCAGTACTTC.

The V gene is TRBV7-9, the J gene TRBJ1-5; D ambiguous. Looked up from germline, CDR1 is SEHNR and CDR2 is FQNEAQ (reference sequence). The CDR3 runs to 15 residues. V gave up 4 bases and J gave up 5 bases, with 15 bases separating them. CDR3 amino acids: CASSSDRPWDQPQHF. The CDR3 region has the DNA TGTGCCAGCAGCTCGGACCGGCCGTGGGATCAGCCCCAGCATTTT. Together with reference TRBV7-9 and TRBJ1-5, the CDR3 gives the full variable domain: DTGVSQNPRHKITKRGQNVTFRCDPISEHNRLYWYRQTLGQGPEFLTYFQNEAQLEKSRLLSDRFSAERPKGSFSTLEIQRTEQGDSAMYLCASSSDRPWDQPQHFGDGTRLSIL.

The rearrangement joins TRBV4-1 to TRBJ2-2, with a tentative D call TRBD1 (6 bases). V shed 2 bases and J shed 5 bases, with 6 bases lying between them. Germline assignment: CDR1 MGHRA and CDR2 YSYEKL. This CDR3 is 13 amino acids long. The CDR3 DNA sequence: TGCGCCAGCAGCCAACAGGGGACCGGGGAGCTGTTTTTT. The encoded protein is CASSQQGTGELFF.

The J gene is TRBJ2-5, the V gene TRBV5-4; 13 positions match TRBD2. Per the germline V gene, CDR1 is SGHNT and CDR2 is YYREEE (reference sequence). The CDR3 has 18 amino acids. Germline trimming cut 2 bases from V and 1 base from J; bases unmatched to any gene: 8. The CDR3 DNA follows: TGTGCCAGCAGCTTAACCCCGGGACTAGCGGGATCCCAAGAGACCCAGTACTTC. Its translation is CASSLTPGLAGSQETQYF. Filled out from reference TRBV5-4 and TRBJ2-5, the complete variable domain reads ETGVTQSPTHLIKTRGQQVTLRCSSQSGHNTVSWYQQALGQGPQFIFQYYREEENGRGNFPPRFSGLQFPNYSSELNVNALELDDSALYLCASSLTPGLAGSQETQYFGPGTRLLVL.

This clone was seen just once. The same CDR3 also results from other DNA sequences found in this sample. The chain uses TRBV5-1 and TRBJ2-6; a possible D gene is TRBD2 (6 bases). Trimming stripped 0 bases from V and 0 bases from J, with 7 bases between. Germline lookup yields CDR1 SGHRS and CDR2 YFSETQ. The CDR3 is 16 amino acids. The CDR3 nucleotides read TGCGCCAGCAGCTTGGCCGGGGGCTCTGGGGCCAACGTCCTGACTTTC. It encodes CASSLAGGSGANVLTF. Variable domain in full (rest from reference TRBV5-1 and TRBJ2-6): KAGVTQTPRYLIKTRGQQVTLSCSPISGHRSVSWYQQTPGQGLQFLFEYFSETQRNKGNFPGRFSGRQFSNSRSEMNVSTLELGDSALYLCASSLAGGSGANVLTFGAGSRLTVL.

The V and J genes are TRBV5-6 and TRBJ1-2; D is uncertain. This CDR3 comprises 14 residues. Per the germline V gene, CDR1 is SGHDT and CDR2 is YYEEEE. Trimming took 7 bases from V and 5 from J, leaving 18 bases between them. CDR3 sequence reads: CASVPAGGGYGYTF. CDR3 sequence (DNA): TGTGCCAGCGTACCGGCGGGAGGTGGTTATGGCTACACCTTC.

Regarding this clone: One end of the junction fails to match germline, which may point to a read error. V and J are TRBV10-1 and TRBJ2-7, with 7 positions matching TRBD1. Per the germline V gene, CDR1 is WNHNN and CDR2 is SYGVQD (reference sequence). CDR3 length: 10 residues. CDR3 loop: CASRPGQRVF. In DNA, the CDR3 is TGCGCCAGCAGACCGGGACAGAGGGTGTTC.

The CDR3 protein is CASSPQGYSNQPQHF. DNA for the CDR3: TGTGCCAGCAGCCCCCAGGGGTATAGCAATCAGCCCCAGCATTTT. The rearrangement links TRBV9 to TRBJ1-5, with a possible D match to TRBD1 (6 bases). The CDR3 runs to 15 residues. Germline V CDR1 and CDR2: SGDLS, YYNGEE. The V end lost 4 bases, the J end lost 0 bases, and 11 bases lay between the germline ends.